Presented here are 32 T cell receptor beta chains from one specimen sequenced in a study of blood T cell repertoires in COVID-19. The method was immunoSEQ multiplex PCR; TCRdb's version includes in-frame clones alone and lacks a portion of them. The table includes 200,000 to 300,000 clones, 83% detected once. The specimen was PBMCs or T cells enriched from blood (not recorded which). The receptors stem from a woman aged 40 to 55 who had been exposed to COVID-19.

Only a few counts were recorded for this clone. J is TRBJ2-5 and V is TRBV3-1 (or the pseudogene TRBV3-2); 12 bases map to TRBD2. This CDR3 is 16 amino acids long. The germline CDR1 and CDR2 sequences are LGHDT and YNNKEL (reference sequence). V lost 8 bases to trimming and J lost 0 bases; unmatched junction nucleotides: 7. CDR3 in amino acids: CASVLAGGRYQETQYF. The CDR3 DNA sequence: TGTGCCAGCGTACTAGCGGGGGGCCGCTACCAAGAGACCCAGTACTTC.

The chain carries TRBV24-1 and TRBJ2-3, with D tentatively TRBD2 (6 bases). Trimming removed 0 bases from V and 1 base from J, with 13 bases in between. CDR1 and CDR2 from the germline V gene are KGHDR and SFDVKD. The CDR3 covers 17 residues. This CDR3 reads CATSDLTPGLGTDTQYF. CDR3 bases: TGTGCCACCAGTGATTTGACACCGGGACTTGGCACAGATACGCAGTATTTT.

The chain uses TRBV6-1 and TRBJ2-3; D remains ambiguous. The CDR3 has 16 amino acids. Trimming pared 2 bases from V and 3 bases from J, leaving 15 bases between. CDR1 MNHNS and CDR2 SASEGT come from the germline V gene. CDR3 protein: CASSESRRGRTDTQYF. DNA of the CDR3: TGTGCCAGCAGTGAATCCCGCCGCGGTCGGACAGATACGCAGTATTTT.

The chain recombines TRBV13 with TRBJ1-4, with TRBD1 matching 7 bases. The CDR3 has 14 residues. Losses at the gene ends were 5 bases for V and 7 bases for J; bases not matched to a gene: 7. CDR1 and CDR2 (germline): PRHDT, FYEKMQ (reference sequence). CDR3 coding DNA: TGTGCCAGCAGCCCAACAGGGGAACCTGAAAAACTGTTTTTT. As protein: CASSPTGEPEKLFF.

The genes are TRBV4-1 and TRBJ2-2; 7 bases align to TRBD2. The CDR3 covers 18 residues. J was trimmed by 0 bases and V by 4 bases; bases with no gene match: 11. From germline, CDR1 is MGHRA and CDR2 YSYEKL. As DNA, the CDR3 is TGCGCCAGCAGCCCCGAGGGGAGCGGGGACCCGAACACCGGGGAGCTGTTTTTT. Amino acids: CASSPEGSGDPNTGELFF.

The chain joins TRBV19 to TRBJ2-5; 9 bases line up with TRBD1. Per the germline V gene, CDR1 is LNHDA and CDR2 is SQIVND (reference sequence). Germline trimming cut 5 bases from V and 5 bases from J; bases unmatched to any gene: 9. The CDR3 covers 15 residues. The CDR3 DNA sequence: TGTGCCAGTAGTTTACGGACAGGGGCCGGCGAGACCCAGTACTTC. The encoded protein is CASSLRTGAGETQYF.

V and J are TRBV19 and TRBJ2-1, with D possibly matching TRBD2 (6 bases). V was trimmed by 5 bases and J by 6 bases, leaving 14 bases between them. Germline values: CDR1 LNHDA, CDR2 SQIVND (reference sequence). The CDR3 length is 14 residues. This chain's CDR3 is CASSAGGSPNEQFF. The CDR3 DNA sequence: TGTGCCAGTAGTGCCGGGGGTTCCCCCAATGAGCAGTTCTTC. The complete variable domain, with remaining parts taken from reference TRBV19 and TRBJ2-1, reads DGGITQSPKYLFRKEGQNVTLSCEQNLNHDAMYWYRQDPGQGLRLIYYSQIVNDFQKGDIAEGYSVSREKKESFPLTVTSAQKNPTAFYLCASSAGGSPNEQFFGPGTRLTVL.

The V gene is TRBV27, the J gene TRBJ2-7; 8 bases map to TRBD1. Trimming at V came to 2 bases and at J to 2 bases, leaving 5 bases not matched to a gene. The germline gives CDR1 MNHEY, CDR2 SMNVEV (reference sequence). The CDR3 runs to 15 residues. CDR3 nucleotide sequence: TGTGCCAGCAGTTTACAGGGGGCAACCACCTACGAGCAGTACTTC. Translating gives CASSLQGATTYEQYF.

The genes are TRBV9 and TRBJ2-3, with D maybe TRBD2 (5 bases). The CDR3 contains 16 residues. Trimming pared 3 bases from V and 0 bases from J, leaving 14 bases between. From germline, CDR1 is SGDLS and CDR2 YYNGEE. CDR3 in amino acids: CASSARDSDSTDTQYF. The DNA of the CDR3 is TGTGCCAGCAGCGCAAGGGATAGCGATAGCACAGATACGCAGTATTTT.

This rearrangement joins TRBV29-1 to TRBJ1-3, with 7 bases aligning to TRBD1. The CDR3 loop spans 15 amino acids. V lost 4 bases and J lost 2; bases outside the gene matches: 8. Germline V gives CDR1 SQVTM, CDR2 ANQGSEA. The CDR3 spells CSVGLQGVAGNTIYF. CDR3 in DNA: TGCAGCGTTGGGCTCCAGGGGGTGGCTGGAAACACCATATATTTT.

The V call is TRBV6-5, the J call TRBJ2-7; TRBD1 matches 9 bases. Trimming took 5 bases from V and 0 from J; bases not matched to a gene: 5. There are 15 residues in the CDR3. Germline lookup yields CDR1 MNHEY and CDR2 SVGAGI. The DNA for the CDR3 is TGTGCCAGCAGTCCCGGGACAGGGAGCTCCTACGAGCAGTACTTC. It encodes CASSPGTGSSYEQYF.

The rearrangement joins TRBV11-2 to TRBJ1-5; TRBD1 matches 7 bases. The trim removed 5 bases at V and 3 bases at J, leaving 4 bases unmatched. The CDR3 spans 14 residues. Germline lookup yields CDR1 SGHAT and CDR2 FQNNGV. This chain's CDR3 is CASSPTGANQPQHF. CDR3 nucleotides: TGTGCCAGCAGCCCAACAGGGGCCAATCAGCCCCAGCATTTT.

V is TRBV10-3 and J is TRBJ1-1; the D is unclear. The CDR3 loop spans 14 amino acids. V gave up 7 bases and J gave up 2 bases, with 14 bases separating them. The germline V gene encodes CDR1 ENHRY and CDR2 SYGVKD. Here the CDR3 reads CAITAGSRNTEAFF. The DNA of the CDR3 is TGTGCCATCACCGCCGGGAGCCGAAACACTGAAGCTTTCTTT.

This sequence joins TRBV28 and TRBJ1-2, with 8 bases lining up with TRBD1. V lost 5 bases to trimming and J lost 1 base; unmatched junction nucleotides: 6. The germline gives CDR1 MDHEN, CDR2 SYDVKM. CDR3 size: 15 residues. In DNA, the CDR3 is TGTGCCAGCAGTCCGACAGGGGCCCTTAACTATGGCTACACCTTC. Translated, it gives CASSPTGALNYGYTF.

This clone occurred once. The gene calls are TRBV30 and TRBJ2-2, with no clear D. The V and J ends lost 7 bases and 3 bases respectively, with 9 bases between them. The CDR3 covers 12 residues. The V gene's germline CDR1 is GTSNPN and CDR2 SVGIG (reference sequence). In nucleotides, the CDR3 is TGTGCCTCCCCTACCTACACCGGGGAGCTGTTTTTT. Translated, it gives CASPTYTGELFF.

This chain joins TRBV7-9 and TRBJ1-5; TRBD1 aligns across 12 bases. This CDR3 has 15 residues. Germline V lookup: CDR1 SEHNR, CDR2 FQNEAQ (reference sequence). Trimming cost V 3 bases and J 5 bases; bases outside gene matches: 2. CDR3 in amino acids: CASSFGTGGDQPQHF. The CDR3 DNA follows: TGTGCCAGCAGCTTCGGGACAGGGGGCGATCAGCCCCAGCATTTT.

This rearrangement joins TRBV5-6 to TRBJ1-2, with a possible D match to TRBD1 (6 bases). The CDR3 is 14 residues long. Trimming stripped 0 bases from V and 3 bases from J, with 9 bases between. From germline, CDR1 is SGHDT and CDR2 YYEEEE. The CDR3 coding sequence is TGTGCCAGCAGCTTGGCAGGGGCTGACTATGGCTACACCTTC. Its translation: CASSLAGADYGYTF.

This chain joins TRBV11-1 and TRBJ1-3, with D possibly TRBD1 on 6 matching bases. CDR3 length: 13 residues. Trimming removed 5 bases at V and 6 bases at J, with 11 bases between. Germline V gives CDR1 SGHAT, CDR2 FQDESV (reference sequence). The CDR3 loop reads CASSPWTENTIYF. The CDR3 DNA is TGTGCCAGCAGCCCCTGGACAGAAAACACCATATATTTT. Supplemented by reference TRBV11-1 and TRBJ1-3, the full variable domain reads EAEVAQSPRYKITEKSQAVAFWCDPISGHATLYWYRQILGQGPELLVQFQDESVVDDSQLPKDRFSAERLKGVDSTLKIQPAELGDSAMYLCASSPWTENTIYFGEGSWLTVV.

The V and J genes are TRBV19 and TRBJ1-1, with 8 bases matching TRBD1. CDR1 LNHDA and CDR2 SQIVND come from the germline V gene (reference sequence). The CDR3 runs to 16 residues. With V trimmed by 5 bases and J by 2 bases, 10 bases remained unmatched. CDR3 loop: CASSPTGEVHNTEAFF. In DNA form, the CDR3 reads TGTGCCAGTAGTCCGACAGGGGAGGTACACAACACTGAAGCTTTCTTT.

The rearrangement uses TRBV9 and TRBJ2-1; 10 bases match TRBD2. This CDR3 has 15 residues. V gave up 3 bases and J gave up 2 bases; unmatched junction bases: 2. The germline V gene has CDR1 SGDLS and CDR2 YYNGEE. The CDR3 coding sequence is TGTGCCAGCAGCGCAGCGGGGGGGCCCTACAATGAGCAGTTCTTC. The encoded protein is CASSAAGGPYNEQFF.

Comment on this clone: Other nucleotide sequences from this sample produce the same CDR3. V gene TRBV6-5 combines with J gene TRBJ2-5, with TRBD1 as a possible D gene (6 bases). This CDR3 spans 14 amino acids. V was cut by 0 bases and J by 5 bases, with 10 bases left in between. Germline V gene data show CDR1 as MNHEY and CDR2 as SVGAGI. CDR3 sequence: CASSYSTRGETQYF. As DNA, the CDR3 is TGTGCCAGCAGTTACTCGACCAGGGGTGAGACCCAGTACTTC.

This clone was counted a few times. The CDR3 here is CASSDQPSGGSNEQFF. Here the CDR3 DNA reads TGTGCCAGCAGTGACCAGCCTAGCGGGGGAAGCAATGAGCAGTTCTTC. This chain joins TRBV6-4 and TRBJ2-1; TRBD2 matches at 10 bases. This CDR3 contains 16 residues. Trimming cost V 2 bases and J 6 bases; bases outside gene matches: 7. Germline-derived CDR1 and CDR2 are MRHNA and SNTAGT.

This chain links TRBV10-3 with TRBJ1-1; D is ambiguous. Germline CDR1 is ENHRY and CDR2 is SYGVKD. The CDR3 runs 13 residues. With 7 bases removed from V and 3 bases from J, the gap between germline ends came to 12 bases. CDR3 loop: CAINAGRDTEAFF. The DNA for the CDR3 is TGTGCCATCAATGCGGGTCGGGACACTGAAGCTTTCTTT.

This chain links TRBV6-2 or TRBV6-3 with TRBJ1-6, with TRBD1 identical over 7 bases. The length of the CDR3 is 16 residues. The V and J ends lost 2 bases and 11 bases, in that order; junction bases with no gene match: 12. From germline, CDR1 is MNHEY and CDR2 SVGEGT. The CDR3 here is CASSYPLGTAPAPLHF. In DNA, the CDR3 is TGTGCCAGCAGTTACCCCCTCGGGACAGCCCCCGCACCCCTCCACTTT.

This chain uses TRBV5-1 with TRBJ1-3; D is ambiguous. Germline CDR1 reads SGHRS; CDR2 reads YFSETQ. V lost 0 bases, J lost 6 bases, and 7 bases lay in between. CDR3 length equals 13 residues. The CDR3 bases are TGCGCCAGCAGCTTGGACCAGGCAAACACCATATATTTT. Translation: CASSLDQANTIYF.

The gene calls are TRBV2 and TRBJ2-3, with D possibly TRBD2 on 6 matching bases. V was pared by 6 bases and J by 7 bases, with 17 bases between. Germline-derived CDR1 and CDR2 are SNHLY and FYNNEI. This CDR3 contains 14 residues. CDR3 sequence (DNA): TGTGCCAGCAGCCCGGGACTCCCGGCAAATACGCAGTATTTT. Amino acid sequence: CASSPGLPANTQYF.

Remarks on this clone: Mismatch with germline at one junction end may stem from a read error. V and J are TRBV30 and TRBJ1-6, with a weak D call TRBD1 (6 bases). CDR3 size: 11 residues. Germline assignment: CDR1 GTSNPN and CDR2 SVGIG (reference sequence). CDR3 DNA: TGTGCCTGGAGTACAACCGGGGGGCCAAGGTTT. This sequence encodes CAWSTTGGPRF.

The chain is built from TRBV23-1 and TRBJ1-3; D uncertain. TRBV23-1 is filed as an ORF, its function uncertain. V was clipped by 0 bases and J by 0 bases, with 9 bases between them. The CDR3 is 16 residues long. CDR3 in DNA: TGCGCCAGCAGTCAATCGGTAGAGAGCTCTGGAAACACCATATATTTT. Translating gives CASSQSVESSGNTIYF.

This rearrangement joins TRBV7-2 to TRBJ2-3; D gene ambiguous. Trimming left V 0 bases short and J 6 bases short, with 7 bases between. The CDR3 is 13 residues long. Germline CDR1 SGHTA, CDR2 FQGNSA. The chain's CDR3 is CASSLAQWDTQYF. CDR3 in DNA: TGTGCCAGCAGCTTAGCGCAGTGGGATACGCAGTATTTT. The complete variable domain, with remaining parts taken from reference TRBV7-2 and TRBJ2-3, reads GAGVSQSPSNKVTEKGKDVELRCDPISGHTALYWYRQSLGQGLEFLIYFQGNSAPDKSGLPSDRFSAERTGGSVSTLTIQRTQQEDSAVYLCASSLAQWDTQYFGPGTRLTVL.

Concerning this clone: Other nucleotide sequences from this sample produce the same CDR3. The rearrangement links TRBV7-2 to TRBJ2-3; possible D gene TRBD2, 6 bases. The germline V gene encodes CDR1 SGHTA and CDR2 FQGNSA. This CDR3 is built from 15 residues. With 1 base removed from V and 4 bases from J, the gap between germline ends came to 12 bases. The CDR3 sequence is CASSLVGGGADTQYF. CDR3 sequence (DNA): TGTGCCAGCAGCTTAGTGGGGGGAGGAGCAGATACGCAGTATTTT.

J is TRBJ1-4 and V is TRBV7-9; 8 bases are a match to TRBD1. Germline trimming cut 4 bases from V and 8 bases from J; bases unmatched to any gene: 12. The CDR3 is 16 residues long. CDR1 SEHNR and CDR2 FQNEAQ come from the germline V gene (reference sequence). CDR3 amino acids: CASSSHEGQGWEKLFF. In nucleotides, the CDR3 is TGTGCCAGCAGCTCCCACGAAGGACAGGGTTGGGAAAAACTGTTTTTT.

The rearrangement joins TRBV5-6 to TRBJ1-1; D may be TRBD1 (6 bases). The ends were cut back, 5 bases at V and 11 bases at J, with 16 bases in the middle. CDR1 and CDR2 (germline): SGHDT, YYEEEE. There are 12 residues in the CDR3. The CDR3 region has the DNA TGTGCCAGCAGTCAACTACAGGGCTGGGCTTTCTTT. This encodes CASSQLQGWAFF.